These 9 T cell receptor beta chains were all obtained from the same sample, sequenced in a study of blood T cells in healthy people across ages. Then a second PCR, running roughly 6 to 12 cycles, was carried out with a sample-barcoded 5' primer and a J-beta primer mix. From the 5' RACE reads, TCRdb called clonotypes with MiXCR, one entry per CDR3 protein. The table lists about 680,000 distinct CDR3 sequences, around 48% of them singletons. Sequenced sample: blood. The receptors stem from a woman aged 60 to 75 in good health.

The V call is TRBV4-3, the J call TRBJ2-2, with D unclear. The CDR3 extends over 16 amino acids. Per germline, CDR1 LGHNA and CDR2 YSLEER. V lost 2 bases, J lost 8 bases, and 18 bases lay in between. As DNA, the CDR3 is TGCGCCAGCAGCCAACAACCCGAGTGGGGTTGGGGGGAGCTGTTTTTT. Its translation is CASSQQPEWGWGELFF.

V gene TRBV29-1 combines with J gene TRBJ2-1; 13 positions agree with TRBD2. CDR1 and CDR2 (germline): SQVTM, ANQGSEA. The CDR3 extends over 14 amino acids. V gave up 5 bases and J gave up 8 bases; unmatched junction bases: 6. CDR3 sequence: CSVTGLAGVDEQFF. As DNA, the CDR3 is TGCAGCGTTACTGGACTAGCGGGAGTCGATGAGCAGTTCTTC.

The V call is TRBV20-1, the J call TRBJ2-3, with TRBD2 matching 9 bases. The length of the CDR3 is 19 residues. With 5 bases clipped from V and 0 bases from J, the junction kept 18 bases outside the gene matches. Germline V CDR1 and CDR2: DFQATT, SNEGSKA (reference sequence). The CDR3 DNA is TGCAGTGCTGCTGGCCATGAACGACTAGCGGCAATTAGCACAGATACGCAGTATTTT. This translates into CSAAGHERLAAISTDTQYF.

The CDR3 is CASSVGGNSPLHF. The CDR3 DNA is TGTGCCAGCAGTGTCGGGGGTAATTCACCCCTCCACTTT. This chain uses TRBV6-1 with TRBJ1-6, with a weak D call TRBD1 (5 bases). CDR3 length: 13 amino acids. CDR1 MNHNS and CDR2 SASEGT come from the germline V gene. Trimming took off 4 bases at V and 6 bases at J, with 7 bases between the two ends.

The chain has TRBV10-3 and TRBJ1-2; the D gene is possibly TRBD1 (5 bases). From germline, CDR1 is ENHRY and CDR2 SYGVKD. V was cut by 5 bases and J by 1 base, with 8 bases left in between. This CDR3 comprises 13 residues. The CDR3 nucleotides read TGTGCCATCAGTAAACAGGATAACTATGGCTACACCTTC. It encodes CAISKQDNYGYTF.

V and J are TRBV24-1 and TRBJ2-7, with 7 bases fitting TRBD2. The V gene's germline CDR1 is KGHDR and CDR2 SFDVKD. The CDR3 contains 16 residues. The V and J ends lost 3 bases and 7 bases, in that order; junction bases with no gene match: 14. The CDR3 bases are TGTGCCACCAGTGATCTCTCAGGGAGGGCCTTGAATGAGCAGTACTTC. Protein product: CATSDLSGRALNEQYF.

This rearrangement joins TRBV10-3 to TRBJ2-1; 10 nucleotides line up with TRBD2. The CDR3 has 15 residues. Per germline, CDR1 ENHRY and CDR2 SYGVKD. V shed 3 bases and J 6 bases; nucleotides not matched to a gene: 5. CDR3 amino acids: CAISELAGSSNEQFF. The CDR3 DNA sequence: TGTGCCATCAGTGAACTAGCGGGATCGAGCAATGAGCAGTTCTTC.

In this sample, this clonotype turned up a few times. V gene TRBV20-1 combines with J gene TRBJ2-7, with D possibly matching TRBD1 (6 bases). There are 12 residues in the CDR3. Trimming took off 5 bases at V and 6 bases at J, with 14 bases between the two ends. Germline CDR1 reads DFQATT; CDR2 reads SNEGSKA (reference sequence). The CDR3 bases are TGCAGTGCTCCCGACAGGACACGCGAGCAGTACTTC. Encoded protein: CSAPDRTREQYF.

CDR3 sequence: CASSSGQIHDTQYF. The DNA of the CDR3 is TGTGCCAGCAGTTCCGGACAGATCCATGATACGCAGTATTTT. J is TRBJ2-3 and V is TRBV28; possible D gene TRBD1, 6 bases. Germline V CDR1 and CDR2: MDHEN, SYDVKM. V was cut by 4 bases and J by 6 bases, with 14 bases left in between. The CDR3 runs to 14 residues.